The present T cell receptor beta chain was sequenced within a study of graft-versus-host responses after intestinal transplantation. On the study more broadly: Each transplant was multivisceral, liver-intestinal, or isolated intestinal. The study, taken as a whole, reports: Detected in recipient marrow were GvH clones, some of which were first observed in ileum or blood. Some patients had graft-donor T cell macrochimerism. In their allografts, the ratios of graft-versus-host to host-versus-graft T cell clones were high.

V was cut by 2 bases and J by 14 bases, with 15 bases left in between. The CDR3 is 11 residues long. Per germline, CDR1 SQVTM and CDR2 ANQGSEA. Points on this clone: As yet, its antigen is unknown.

Assay used: immunoSEQ multiplex PCR; TCRdb lists only in-frame clones, some missing. The repertoire holds some 76,000 clones, with roughly 84% as singletons. The chain uses TRBV29-1 and TRBJ1-2; possible D gene TRBD1, 6 bases. This clonotype originated in a human donor who was the organ donor for an intestinal transplant. The source material was unstimulated CD8+ T cells sorted from spleen or lymph node cells, sampled before transplant. The CDR3 loop reads CSVESGWGQTF. The CDR3 DNA reads as TGCAGCGTTGAATCGGGGTGGGGACAAACCTTC. Filled out from reference TRBV29-1 and TRBJ1-2, the complete variable domain reads SAVISQKPSRDICQRGTSLTIQCQVDSQVTMMFWYRQQPGQSLTLIATANQGSEATYESGFVIDKFPISRPNLTFSTLTVSNMSPEDSSIYLCSVESGWGQTFGSGTRLTVV.